A single sample is the source of the 29 T cell receptor beta chains below, sequenced in a study of cytomegalovirus exposure and HLA in healthy donors. Libraries were prepared by immunoSEQ multiplex PCR; TCRdb keeps only in-frame clonotypes and omits some of them. The table records 200,000 to 300,000 clones, about 90% of them present only once. The sequencing sample was made of PBMCs. The receptors come from a woman in her twenties or thirties in good health and CMV-seropositive.

The J gene is TRBJ1-1, the V gene TRBV2; no firm D call. Germline V CDR1 and CDR2: SNHLY, FYNNEI. The CDR3 loop spans 13 amino acids. V lost 6 bases and J 1 base, leaving 9 bases between the germline ends. The CDR3 sequence is CASSYRWNTEAFF. The CDR3 DNA is TGTGCCAGCAGCTATCGGTGGAACACTGAAGCTTTCTTT.

V and J are TRBV18 and TRBJ2-1; 7 bases agree with TRBD1. Germline-derived CDR1 and CDR2 are KGHSH and LQKENI. The CDR3 runs to 15 residues. V lost 4 bases and J lost 2; bases outside the gene matches: 5. The CDR3 nucleotides are TGTGCCAGCTCACTACTAGGACAGGCCTACAATGAGCAGTTCTTC. As protein: CASSLLGQAYNEQFF.

The chain joins TRBV11-2 to TRBJ2-7, with a weak D call TRBD2 (7 bases). The CDR3 runs 14 residues. V lost 7 bases, J lost 4 bases, and 17 bases lay in between. Germline V gene data show CDR1 as SGHAT and CDR2 as FQNNGV. This CDR3 is CASTQWGGKYEQYF. The CDR3 nucleotides read TGTGCCAGCACCCAGTGGGGGGGCAAGTACGAGCAGTACTTC.

The V and J genes are TRBV28 and TRBJ1-2, with TRBD1 matching 7 bases. The germline CDR1 and CDR2 sequences are MDHEN and SYDVKM. The CDR3 covers 16 residues. Trimming at V came to 6 bases and at J to 6 bases, leaving 16 bases not matched to a gene. CDR3 DNA: TGTGCCAGCAGATCCTCAGGGGGTGAATCTTATAATGGCTACACCTTC. Translating gives CASRSSGGESYNGYTF.

The V gene is TRBV15, the J gene TRBJ2-1, with 7 bases matching TRBD2. This CDR3 contains 14 residues. V trimming: 5 bases; J trimming: 5 bases; junction bases outside the gene matches: 6. Germline CDR1 LNHNV, CDR2 YYDKDF (reference sequence). The CDR3 reads CATSQWEGHNEQFF. CDR3 sequence (DNA): TGTGCCACCAGCCAGTGGGAGGGCCACAATGAGCAGTTCTTC.

This chain links TRBV7-9 with TRBJ2-7; D call uncertain. Trimming left V 0 bases short and J 4 bases short, with 7 bases between. Germline V gives CDR1 SEHNR, CDR2 FQNEAQ (reference sequence). The CDR3 runs to 13 residues. Written as DNA, the CDR3 is TGTGCCAGCAGCTTAGCGGCTGGTTACGAGCAGTACTTC. It encodes CASSLAAGYEQYF.

This CDR3 reads CASGLDPPPSSGANVLTF. DNA for the CDR3: TGTGCTAGTGGTTTGGACCCACCACCCAGCTCTGGGGCCAACGTCCTGACTTTC. The gene calls are TRBV12-5 and TRBJ2-6; no firm D call. Looked up from germline, CDR1 is LGHNT and CDR2 is FRNRAP. Trimming took 1 base from V and 0 from J, leaving 13 bases between them. The CDR3 covers 18 residues.

The CDR3 nucleotides read TGCGCCAGCAGCTTCTCCACTCCGAACACTGAAGCTTTCTTT. Amino acids: CASSFSTPNTEAFF. The chain has TRBV5-1 and TRBJ1-1; D is ambiguous. Germline CDR1 and CDR2: SGHRS and YFSETQ. The CDR3 length is 14 residues. The V end was cut by 2 bases, the J end by 1 base, with 9 bases between.

The J gene is TRBJ2-5, the V gene TRBV10-3; 12 positions agree with TRBD2. V trimming: 2 bases; J trimming: 5 bases; junction bases outside the gene matches: 6. The CDR3 extends over 16 amino acids. Per the germline V gene, CDR1 is ENHRY and CDR2 is SYGVKD. The CDR3 DNA sequence: TGTGCCATCAGTGAGCCTAGCGGGAGGGCCCGGGAGACCCAGTACTTC. Its translation: CAISEPSGRARETQYF.

The chain recombines TRBV27 with TRBJ1-5; TRBD1 matches 9 bases. This CDR3 contains 17 residues. Germline CDR1 MNHEY, CDR2 SMNVEV (reference sequence). V dropped 4 bases and J dropped 2; count of bases not matched to a gene: 9. The CDR3: CASSSLHRGQGNQPQHF. The CDR3 DNA reads as TGTGCCAGCAGTTCCCTTCACAGGGGGCAGGGCAATCAGCCCCAGCATTTT.

The chain couples TRBV19 to TRBJ1-5; no clear D gene. This CDR3 has 13 residues. V shed 1 base and J shed 7 bases, with 8 bases lying between them. Germline CDR1 is LNHDA and CDR2 is SQIVND (reference sequence). The CDR3 DNA reads TGTGCCAGTAGTATAGCAGGAGGCCAGCCCCAGCATTTT. It encodes CASSIAGGQPQHF.

This clone occurred once. At one of its ends the junction is not consistent with the germline gene, which may arise from a read error. In DNA form, the CDR3 reads TGTGCCAGCAGCAAAGACAGGGACACTGAAGCTTTCTTT. This translates into CASSKDRDTEAFF. V gene TRBV4-2 combines with J gene TRBJ1-1, with TRBD1 matching 7 bases. The germline gives CDR1 LGHNA, CDR2 YNFKEQ. The CDR3 consists of 13 residues.

Written as DNA, the CDR3 is TGTGCCAGCAGCTTAGGTCCGGGAGCGGGACCCTACAATGAGCAGTTCTTC. This sequence encodes CASSLGPGAGPYNEQFF. The chain carries TRBV7-9 and TRBJ2-1; 7 nucleotides line up with TRBD2. The CDR3 runs 17 residues. Germline V gene sequence: CDR1 SEHNR, CDR2 FQNEAQ (reference sequence). Unmatched junction bases numbered 8, after V lost 1 base and J lost 2 bases.

This rearrangement joins TRBV5-1 to TRBJ2-5; 8 bases align to TRBD2. CDR1 and CDR2 (germline): SGHRS, YFSETQ. J was trimmed by 5 bases and V by 5 bases; bases with no gene match: 8. The CDR3 spans 14 residues. CDR3 sequence (DNA): TGCGCCAGCAGACAGACTAGCGCCGGTGAGACCCAGTACTTC. It codes for CASRQTSAGETQYF.

V usage is TRBV9 and J usage is TRBJ1-2; TRBD1 aligns across 7 bases. The CDR3 contains 19 residues. Germline values: CDR1 SGDLS, CDR2 YYNGEE. V dropped 0 bases and J dropped 2; count of bases not matched to a gene: 16. CDR3 DNA sequence: TGTGCCAGCAGCGTAGGTAGAGGGGCAGGGGGTGACTACAACTATGGCTACACCTTC. It translates to CASSVGRGAGGDYNYGYTF.

V and J are TRBV30 and TRBJ2-1, with D perhaps matching TRBD1 (6 bases). The CDR3 length is 12 residues. Trimming left V 4 bases short and J 6 bases short, with 10 bases between. Germline-derived CDR1 and CDR2 are GTSNPN and SVGIG (reference sequence). The DNA for the CDR3 is TGTGCCTGGACAGGGGTCGGCAATGAGCAGTTCTTC. Amino acids: CAWTGVGNEQFF.

Comments on this clone: Different DNA sequences within this sample yield the same CDR3. V is TRBV27 and J is TRBJ1-5; perhaps TRBD1 as D (6 bases). V was cut by 5 bases and J by 5 bases, with 16 bases left in between. From germline, CDR1 is MNHEY and CDR2 SMNVEV (reference sequence). This CDR3 contains 15 residues. The CDR3 region has the DNA TGTGCCAGCAGTAGACTGACAGGAGGCGATCAGCCCCAGCATTTT. Protein product: CASSRLTGGDQPQHF.

V usage is TRBV13 and J usage is TRBJ1-2; tentative D call: TRBD1 (5 bases). The germline V gene has CDR1 PRHDT and CDR2 FYEKMQ (reference sequence). V was cut by 0 bases and J by 5 bases, with 13 bases left in between. This CDR3 region has 15 residues. The CDR3 loop is CASSLGPGSRYGYTF. CDR3 DNA: TGTGCCAGCAGCTTAGGACCAGGGTCAAGGTATGGCTACACCTTC.

V and J are TRBV20-1 and TRBJ1-1; no clear D gene. From germline, CDR1 is DFQATT and CDR2 SNEGSKA (reference sequence). The CDR3 extends over 11 amino acids. V was shortened by 3 bases and J by 6 bases, with 8 bases between the two germline ends. The CDR3 reads CSARRHPEAFF. The CDR3 DNA reads as TGCAGTGCTAGGAGGCACCCTGAAGCTTTCTTT.

The chain employs TRBV15 and TRBJ2-2; perhaps TRBD2 as D (6 bases). Trimming left V 7 bases short and J 5 bases short, with 14 bases between. Germline-derived CDR1 and CDR2 are LNHNV and YYDKDF (reference sequence). The CDR3 totals 14 residues. The CDR3 is CATISGTRTGELFF. CDR3 nucleotide sequence: TGTGCCACCATTAGTGGGACTCGAACCGGGGAGCTGTTTTTT.

This clone was seen a handful of times. The rearrangement joins TRBV27 to TRBJ2-4; possible D gene TRBD2, 6 bases. V lost 6 bases to trimming and J lost 0 bases, with 15 bases between them. Per the germline V gene, CDR1 is MNHEY and CDR2 is SMNVEV (reference sequence). The CDR3 loop spans 16 amino acids. CDR3 residues: CASSSDRAGAKNIQYF. DNA of the CDR3: TGTGCCAGCAGCTCGGATCGAGCGGGAGCCAAAAACATTCAGTACTTC.

This rearrangement joins TRBV27 to TRBJ1-1; no clear D. V was shortened by 1 base and J by 1 base, with 7 bases between the two germline ends. The length of the CDR3 is 14 residues. Germline CDR1 reads MNHEY; CDR2 reads SMNVEV (reference sequence). The CDR3 nucleotides read TGTGCCAGCAGTTTATTCCCGGGGAACACTGAAGCTTTCTTT. Encoded protein: CASSLFPGNTEAFF.

The CDR3 loop is CATGSGTSGLPSTDTQYF. CDR3 sequence (DNA): TGTGCCACTGGCTCCGGGACTAGCGGATTACCTAGCACAGATACGCAGTATTTT. The V and J genes are TRBV10-3 and TRBJ2-3; TRBD2 agrees at 11 bases. The CDR3 totals 18 residues. The junction had 15 bases not matched to a gene; V was cut back by 10 bases and J by 0 bases. From germline, CDR1 is ENHRY and CDR2 SYGVKD.

This chain joins TRBV18 and TRBJ2-7, with 8 bases matching TRBD2. CDR1 and CDR2 (germline): KGHSH, LQKENI. This CDR3 spans 16 amino acids. Trimming removed 5 bases from V and 2 bases from J; junction bases left unmatched: 11. CDR3 in DNA: TGTGCCAGCTCATTGAACCAAGGTAGCGGGACCTACGAGCAGTACTTC. Translation: CASSLNQGSGTYEQYF.

This clone was seen a single time. The CDR3 sequence is CASSGKGQFNYGYTF. CDR3 DNA: TGTGCCAGCAGCGGAAAGGGACAGTTTAACTATGGCTACACCTTC. The chain is built from TRBV7-9 and TRBJ1-2; 7 nucleotides agree with TRBD1. V trimming: 5 bases; J trimming: 1 base; junction bases outside the gene matches: 7. The germline V gene encodes CDR1 SEHNR and CDR2 FQNEAQ (reference sequence). The CDR3 contains 15 residues.

The chain combines TRBV10-3 with TRBJ2-1, with 10 bases matching TRBD2. Germline V gene sequence: CDR1 ENHRY, CDR2 SYGVKD. The CDR3 consists of 19 residues. The V and J ends lost 6 bases and 6 bases, in that order; junction bases with no gene match: 20. The CDR3 here is CAISGGPLFVASGSNEQFF. The CDR3, as DNA: TGTGCCATCAGCGGCGGTCCTTTGTTCGTTGCTAGCGGGAGCAATGAGCAGTTCTTC.

This chain links TRBV10-3 with TRBJ2-7, with 7 bases aligning to TRBD2. From germline, CDR1 is ENHRY and CDR2 SYGVKD. The CDR3 spans 13 residues. V dropped 6 bases and J dropped 7; count of bases not matched to a gene: 9. The CDR3 DNA follows: TGTGCCATCAGGGGAGGGAGGGCCGGGGAGCAGTACTTC. Protein: CAIRGGRAGEQYF.

The V call is TRBV7-8, the J call TRBJ1-1; D ambiguous. The CDR3 spans 16 residues. Germline V gene lookup returns CDR1 SGHVS and CDR2 FQNEAQ. Between the trimmed V and J ends, which lost 3 bases and 0 bases, there was a span of 14 bases. The CDR3 sequence is CASSLDGPGLNTEAFF. CDR3 bases: TGTGCCAGCAGCTTGGATGGGCCCGGTTTGAACACTGAAGCTTTCTTT.

The chain links TRBV10-3 to TRBJ2-5; D not certain. The germline V gene encodes CDR1 ENHRY and CDR2 SYGVKD. V was cut by 4 bases and J by 1 base, with 10 bases left in between. This CDR3 has 14 residues. The CDR3 loop reads CAISVKTSQETQYF. CDR3 sequence (DNA): TGTGCCATCAGTGTAAAGACTTCCCAAGAGACCCAGTACTTC.